One sample yielded the 10 T cell receptor beta chains listed below, sequenced in a study of cytomegalovirus exposure and HLA in healthy donors. A multiplex PCR was run with 60 Vbeta primers and 13 Jbeta primers. Profiled with immunoSEQ multiplex PCR; TCRdb holds only in-frame clones, not every one. This sample has under 200,000 clones, with 77% found just once. Sequenced material: PBMCs. The source is a man in his thirties or forties in good health and CMV-seropositive.

This chain links TRBV25-1 with TRBJ2-7, with D maybe TRBD2 (5 bases). V lost 3 bases and J lost 2, with 8 bases in between. The CDR3 runs 13 residues. Germline values: CDR1 MGHDK, CDR2 SYGVNS. The DNA for the CDR3 is TGTGCCAGCAGTGAGGGGAGTCCCTACGAGCAGTACTTC. It is translated as CASSEGSPYEQYF.

The chain employs TRBV9 and TRBJ2-5; D remains ambiguous. The V end was cut by 0 bases, the J end by 1 base, with 10 bases between. This CDR3 spans 15 amino acids. Per the germline V gene, CDR1 is SGDLS and CDR2 is YYNGEE. The CDR3 bases are TGTGCCAGCAGCGTAGGAACGGGTCCCCAAGAGACCCAGTACTTC. As protein: CASSVGTGPQETQYF.

This rearrangement joins TRBV18 to TRBJ2-3, with D possibly being TRBD2 (5 bases). CDR3 size: 16 residues. Per germline, CDR1 KGHSH and CDR2 LQKENI. V was pared by 2 bases and J by 0 bases, with 12 bases between. The CDR3 spells CASSPYIEGSTDTQYF. CDR3 bases: TGTGCCAGCTCACCATACATTGAGGGAAGCACAGATACGCAGTATTTT.

The sample holds one count of this clone. The J gene is TRBJ2-7, the V gene TRBV4-1, with 7 bases fitting TRBD2. The CDR3 covers 15 residues. The V gene's germline CDR1 is MGHRA and CDR2 YSYEKL. With 2 bases clipped from V and 1 base from J, the junction kept 5 bases outside the gene matches. In DNA, the CDR3 is TGCGCCAGCAGCCAAACAGCGGGGTGGTCCTACGAGCAGTACTTC. Translating it yields CASSQTAGWSYEQYF.

The chain uses TRBV9 and TRBJ2-7; possible D gene TRBD1, 5 bases. The CDR3 covers 15 residues. Germline V gene lookup returns CDR1 SGDLS and CDR2 YYNGEE. Trimming cost V 0 bases and J 7 bases, with 17 bases left between them. The CDR3: CASSVDQGPSREQYF. The CDR3 DNA reads TGTGCCAGCAGCGTAGATCAGGGTCCCTCGCGGGAGCAGTACTTC.

The V gene is TRBV25-1, the J gene TRBJ1-1; TRBD1 might be the D (6 bases). V was trimmed by 0 bases and J by 1 base, leaving 15 bases between them. The germline gives CDR1 MGHDK, CDR2 SYGVNS. The CDR3 runs 17 residues. The CDR3 bases are TGTGCCAGCAGTGAATATGGGGGCAGGGCCACGAACACTGAAGCTTTCTTT. It is translated as CASSEYGGRATNTEAFF.

The CDR3 coding sequence is TGTGCCATCAGGTGGGGCGGGAGGGGGCAGACAGATACGCAGTATTTT. Residues: CAIRWGGRGQTDTQYF. The gene calls are TRBV10-3 and TRBJ2-3, with TRBD2 identical over 9 bases. Looked up from germline, CDR1 is ENHRY and CDR2 is SYGVKD. This CDR3 region has 16 residues. V shed 6 bases, J shed 3 bases, and the junction held 10 bases outside the gene matches.

The genes are TRBV7-2 and TRBJ2-3; D gene uncertain. Between the trimmed V and J ends, which lost 7 bases and 0 bases, there was a span of 11 bases. This CDR3 contains 14 residues. CDR1 is SGHTA, CDR2 FQGNSA, per germline. The CDR3 loop reads CASTYWASTDTQYF. Written as DNA, the CDR3 is TGTGCCAGCACCTACTGGGCTAGCACAGATACGCAGTATTTT.

The V call is TRBV7-3, the J call TRBJ2-3; TRBD2 is a possible D gene (6 bases). V lost 5 bases and J 5 bases, leaving 8 bases between the germline ends. There are 12 residues in the CDR3. CDR1 and CDR2 from the germline V gene are SGHTA and FQGTGA. CDR3 nucleotides: TGTGCCAGCAGCAAGGGACTAGATACGCAGTATTTT. Protein: CASSKGLDTQYF.

This clone occurred a few times. The chain joins TRBV10-1 to TRBJ1-1, with D hard to call. The V gene's germline CDR1 is WNHNN and CDR2 SYGVQD (reference sequence). Trimming shortened V by 1 base and J by 1 base, and 10 bases separated the two germline ends. The CDR3 loop spans 15 amino acids. The CDR3 nucleotides are TGCGCCAGCAGTGAGTTGAGAGCCGGGAACACTGAAGCTTTCTTT. This sequence encodes CASSELRAGNTEAFF.